Listed here are 32 T cell receptor beta chains from one sample, sequenced in a study of T-cell memory formation after mild COVID-19. TCRdb processed the 5' RACE reads anew with MiXCR; each CDR3 protein has one entry. The table records around 320,000 distinct CDR3 sequences, roughly 19% of them present only once. Sequenced sample: PBMCs or a T cell subset sorted from them (not recorded which). The receptors originated from a man aged 18 to 29 who had mild COVID-19 (a few samples of this study predate the infection). Cell type and time point are not known.

Only a few counts were recorded for this clonotype. The V and J genes are TRBV20-1 and TRBJ2-5; 8 bases fit TRBD2. The CDR3 consists of 15 residues. V lost 6 bases, J lost 1 base, and 10 bases stayed unmatched. Per germline, CDR1 DFQATT and CDR2 SNEGSKA (reference sequence). CDR3 region: CSAALAGGFQETQYF. CDR3 bases: TGCAGTGCAGCGCTGGCGGGGGGCTTCCAAGAGACCCAGTACTTC.

The chain combines TRBV4-3 with TRBJ2-3; a possible D gene is TRBD1 (5 bases). Trimming cost V 0 bases and J 6 bases, with 13 bases left between them. Germline CDR1 and CDR2: LGHNA and YSLEER. This CDR3 spans 15 amino acids. The chain's CDR3 is CASSQEYQGSDTQYF. The CDR3 nucleotides are TGCGCCAGCAGCCAAGAATATCAGGGCAGCGATACGCAGTATTTT.

The CDR3 spells CASSPRLVGQGNYGYTF. The DNA for the CDR3 is TGTGCCAGCTCACCACGGTTGGTCGGACAGGGCAACTATGGCTACACCTTC. This chain joins TRBV18 and TRBJ1-2; 8 bases fit TRBD1. This CDR3 is 17 amino acids long. Trimming took 1 base from V and 2 from J; bases not matched to a gene: 9. Germline V CDR1 and CDR2: KGHSH, LQKENI.

This clonotype has more than one count but fewer than ten. The rearrangement links TRBV15 to TRBJ2-1; 10 bases match TRBD2. Germline CDR1 reads LNHNV; CDR2 reads YYDKDF (reference sequence). The V segment lost 3 bases and the J segment 8 bases; nucleotides outside the gene matches: 7. The CDR3 extends over 15 amino acids. The CDR3 loop is CATSSGERGGHEQFF. In DNA form, the CDR3 reads TGTGCCACCAGCAGTGGCGAGCGGGGGGGTCATGAGCAGTTCTTC.

This clonotype was observed a few times. V usage is TRBV7-9 and J usage is TRBJ1-1, with unresolved D. Trimming took 5 bases from V and 3 from J, leaving 16 bases between them. The CDR3 sequence is 15 residues long. CDR1 and CDR2 from the germline V gene are SEHNR and FQNEAQ (reference sequence). CDR3 sequence: CASSPHEGSDTEAFF. The CDR3 region has the DNA TGTGCCAGCAGCCCGCATGAAGGATCCGACACTGAAGCTTTCTTT.

The chain carries TRBV11-3 and TRBJ2-1; D might be TRBD2 (5 bases). The V gene's germline CDR1 is SGHNT and CDR2 YENEEA. This CDR3 has 14 residues. Trimming stripped 5 bases from V and 10 bases from J, with 18 bases between. The CDR3 reads CASSPRYGGPEQFF. The CDR3 DNA reads as TGTGCCAGCAGCCCGAGGTACGGCGGGCCAGAGCAGTTCTTC.

The table lists this clonotype with a few counts. The genes are TRBV24-1 and TRBJ2-1, with 8 bases aligning to TRBD2. J gave up 2 bases and V 5 bases, and 4 bases lay outside the gene matches. There are 15 residues in the CDR3. Germline-derived CDR1 and CDR2 are KGHDR and SFDVKD. The CDR3 DNA reads TGTGCCACCAGTGCCCGGGGGGGGGCCTACAATGAGCAGTTCTTC. Protein: CATSARGGAYNEQFF.

V is TRBV5-1 and J is TRBJ2-7, with D hard to call. Trimming took 0 bases from V and 7 from J, leaving 8 bases between them. Germline V gene data show CDR1 as SGHRS and CDR2 as YFSETQ. The CDR3 loop spans 12 amino acids. The CDR3 DNA sequence: TGCGCCAGCAGCTTGGCCTTGGGGGAGCAGTACTTC. Translated, it gives CASSLALGEQYF.

The chain combines TRBV28 with TRBJ1-1; D might be TRBD1 (6 bases). From germline, CDR1 is MDHEN and CDR2 SYDVKM. V dropped 5 bases and J dropped 0 bases, with 13 bases sitting between them. CDR3 size: 15 residues. This CDR3 is CASSPLQGMNTEAFF. As DNA, the CDR3 is TGTGCCAGCAGTCCCCTCCAGGGGATGAACACTGAAGCTTTCTTT. Looking up the rest from reference TRBV28 and TRBJ1-1 gives the full variable domain: DVKVTQSSRYLVKRTGEKVFLECVQDMDHENMFWYRQDPGLGLRLIYFSYDVKMKEKGDIPEGYSVSREKKERFSLILESASTNQTSMYLCASSPLQGMNTEAFFGQGTRLTVV.

This clonotype was detected a few times. The genes are TRBV28 and TRBJ1-2, with D hard to call. This CDR3 region has 13 residues. In germline, CDR1 is MDHEN, CDR2 SYDVKM. Trimming stripped 4 bases from V and 5 bases from J, with 11 bases between. CDR3 sequence (DNA): TGTGCCAGCAGTTCGCCATCGCGATATGGCTACACCTTC. This sequence encodes CASSSPSRYGYTF.

This clonotype has a handful of counts. The chain uses TRBV6-2 or TRBV6-3 and TRBJ2-4; 9 bases align to TRBD2. CDR1 is MNHEY, CDR2 SVGEGT, per germline. There are 16 residues in the CDR3. V shed 0 bases and J 0 bases; nucleotides not matched to a gene: 0. The CDR3 spells CASSYSRGGAKNIQYF. The DNA of the CDR3 is TGTGCCAGCAGTTACTCGCGGGGGGGAGCCAAAAACATTCAGTACTTC.

V is TRBV20-1 and J is TRBJ2-4; 7 bases map to TRBD2. CDR1 and CDR2 (germline): DFQATT, SNEGSKA (reference sequence). The CDR3 runs 14 residues. The J segment lost 7 bases and the V segment lost 0 bases, leaving 6 bases of the junction unmatched. The CDR3 protein is CSARDSPGRNIQYF. The CDR3 DNA reads as TGCAGTGCTAGAGATTCTCCCGGGAGGAACATTCAGTACTTC.

The CDR3 nucleotides read TGTGCCAGCAACCCCCAAGACACCCAGGGGTGGGAAAAACTGTTTTTT. It encodes CASNPQDTQGWEKLFF. This sequence joins TRBV28 and TRBJ1-4; the D gene is possibly TRBD1 (6 bases). CDR3 size: 16 residues. Trimming shortened V by 7 bases and J by 8 bases, and 23 bases separated the two germline ends. Looked up from germline, CDR1 is MDHEN and CDR2 is SYDVKM. The whole variable domain, remainder taken from reference TRBV28 and TRBJ1-4, is DVKVTQSSRYLVKRTGEKVFLECVQDMDHENMFWYRQDPGLGLRLIYFSYDVKMKEKGDIPEGYSVSREKKERFSLILESASTNQTSMYLCASNPQDTQGWEKLFFGSGTQLSVL.

This clonotype appeared a few times. The V call is TRBV18, the J call TRBJ2-1; a weak D match, TRBD1 (6 bases). Germline V gene sequence: CDR1 KGHSH, CDR2 LQKENI. V was clipped by 0 bases and J by 8 bases, with 11 bases between them. The CDR3 length is 14 residues. The DNA for the CDR3 is TGTGCCAGCTCACCACCAGGGGGTTATGATGAGCAGTTCTTC. Translated, it gives CASSPPGGYDEQFF.

The V call is TRBV11-3, the J call TRBJ2-3; 11 positions agree with TRBD2. The CDR3 totals 16 residues. V trimming: 5 bases; J trimming: 2 bases; junction bases outside the gene matches: 6. Germline values: CDR1 SGHNT, CDR2 YENEEA. CDR3 in DNA: TGTGCCAGCAGCACTGGGACTAGCGGTACCACAGATACGCAGTATTTT. Residues: CASSTGTSGTTDTQYF. The full variable domain, its missing parts supplied by reference TRBV11-3 and TRBJ2-3, is EAGVVQSPRYKIIEKKQPVAFWCNPISGHNTLYWYLQNLGQGPELLIRYENEEAVDDSQLPKDRFSAERLKGVDSTLKIQPAELGDSAVYLCASSTGTSGTTDTQYFGPGTRLTVL.

V is TRBV9 and J is TRBJ2-5; TRBD2 matches 11 bases. Germline CDR1 and CDR2: SGDLS and YYNGEE. J lost 1 base, V lost 0 bases, and 8 bases had no gene match. This CDR3 is built from 18 residues. The CDR3 loop is CASSVAASGGSIQETQYF. The CDR3 DNA is TGTGCCAGCAGCGTAGCCGCTAGCGGGGGGAGCATCCAAGAGACCCAGTACTTC. Drawing the rest from reference TRBV9 and TRBJ2-5, the complete variable domain is DSGVTQTPKHLITATGQRVTLRCSPRSGDLSVYWYQQSLDQGLQFLIQYYNGEERAKGNILERFSAQQFPDLHSELNLSSLELGDSALYFCASSVAASGGSIQETQYFGPGTRLLVL.

This clonotype was seen just once. The V call is TRBV3-1, the J call TRBJ1-2; 10 bases align to TRBD1. Trimming at V came to 7 bases and at J to 6 bases, leaving 5 bases not matched to a gene. The CDR3 runs 13 residues. Germline CDR1 is LGHDT and CDR2 is YNNKEL (reference sequence). In nucleotides, the CDR3 is TGTGCCAGCACCCGACAGGGGGCGGATGGCTACACCTTC. This sequence encodes CASTRQGADGYTF.

This clonotype was recorded at least ten times. The CDR3 DNA is TGTGCCAGCAGTTTCACCATTTCCGGGGAGCTGTTTTTT. Protein product: CASSFTISGELFF. The V and J genes are TRBV12-3 or TRBV12-4 and TRBJ2-2, with D uncertain. The CDR3 covers 13 residues. V was trimmed by 3 bases and J by 6 bases, leaving 8 bases between them.

V is TRBV7-3 and J is TRBJ2-2; D is perhaps TRBD1 or TRBD2 (7 bases each). The CDR3 is made up of 15 amino acids. Germline-derived CDR1 and CDR2 are SGHTA and FQGTGA. Trimming left V 5 bases short and J 3 bases short, with 13 bases between. The CDR3 coding sequence is TGTGCCAGCAGCCCAGGGGGGGCCGACACCGGGGAGCTGTTTTTT. Translation: CASSPGGADTGELFF.

The genes are TRBV20-1 and TRBJ2-7; D is unresolved. The CDR3 is 11 residues long. Germline V gives CDR1 DFQATT, CDR2 SNEGSKA (reference sequence). V was trimmed by 5 bases and J by 3 bases, leaving 8 bases between them. CDR3 bases: TGCAGTGCTGCGACCATCTACGAGCAGTACTTC. Amino acids: CSAATIYEQYF.

This clonotype has only a few counts. This chain uses TRBV18 with TRBJ2-5, with D perhaps given as TRBD1 or TRBD2 (5 bases each). CDR3 length: 17 amino acids. The germline CDR1 and CDR2 sequences are KGHSH and LQKENI. V was pared by 6 bases and J by 5 bases, with 25 bases between. CDR3 DNA sequence: TGTGCCAGCTCTCCCATGGGGCGGGCCTCCTCTGGGGAGACCCAGTACTTC. Protein: CASSPMGRASSGETQYF.

The J gene is TRBJ1-1, the V gene TRBV6-6; no reliable D call. The V gene lost 2 bases and the J gene lost 2 bases, with 12 bases spanning the gap. Per germline, CDR1 MNHNY and CDR2 SVGAGI (reference sequence). The CDR3 is 15 residues long. CDR3 in DNA: TGTGCCAGCAGTTACCGATTAGAGGATAACACTGAAGCTTTCTTT. This codes for CASSYRLEDNTEAFF.

The chain has TRBV9 and TRBJ1-2; D is unclear. Germline values: CDR1 SGDLS, CDR2 YYNGEE. The CDR3 covers 14 residues. V shed 0 bases and J shed 1 base, with 7 bases lying between them. The CDR3 is CASSVGRDNYGYTF. CDR3 nucleotides: TGTGCCAGCAGCGTAGGACGGGATAACTATGGCTACACCTTC. The full variable domain, completed using reference TRBV9 and TRBJ1-2, is DSGVTQTPKHLITATGQRVTLRCSPRSGDLSVYWYQQSLDQGLQFLIQYYNGEERAKGNILERFSAQQFPDLHSELNLSSLELGDSALYFCASSVGRDNYGYTFGSGTRLTVV.

This clonotype was counted a few times. The rearrangement joins TRBV12-3 or TRBV12-4 to TRBJ1-2; the match to TRBD1 covers 8 bases. The J segment lost 6 bases and the V segment lost 0 bases, leaving 3 bases of the junction unmatched. The CDR3 covers 14 residues. The CDR3 DNA sequence: TGTGCCAGCAGTTTAGCGGCCAGGGGGCATGGCTACACCTTC. Translation gives CASSLAARGHGYTF.

The chain recombines TRBV5-1 with TRBJ1-6; TRBD1 is a possible D gene (6 bases). Trimming removed 0 bases at V and 5 bases at J, with 12 bases between. CDR3 length equals 16 residues. CDR1 SGHRS and CDR2 YFSETQ come from the germline V gene. The CDR3 DNA reads as TGCGCCAGCAGCTTGGTGGGGGGCGGCCATAATTCACCCCTCCACTTT. Amino acid sequence: CASSLVGGGHNSPLHF.

This clonotype was recorded a few times. The CDR3 here is CASSLGQEPAGGYTF. As DNA, the CDR3 is TGCGCCAGCAGCTTGGGACAGGAACCCGCCGGAGGCTACACCTTC. This chain connects TRBV5-1 to TRBJ1-2, with D maybe TRBD1 (6 bases). The length of the CDR3 is 15 residues. Germline V gene sequence: CDR1 SGHRS, CDR2 YFSETQ. Trimming removed 0 bases from V and 8 bases from J, with 17 bases in between.

The rearrangement joins TRBV4-1 to TRBJ2-1; maybe TRBD2 (6 bases). CDR3 size: 18 residues. Trimming cost V 1 base and J 0 bases, with 16 bases left between them. Per the germline V gene, CDR1 is MGHRA and CDR2 is YSYEKL. This CDR3 reads CASSQANLVGSSYNEQFF. The CDR3, as DNA: TGCGCCAGCAGCCAAGCCAATCTGGTCGGGAGCTCCTACAATGAGCAGTTCTTC.

The chain recombines TRBV20-1 with TRBJ2-2; 10 nucleotides match TRBD1. The CDR3 is made up of 16 amino acids. Germline V gives CDR1 DFQATT, CDR2 SNEGSKA (reference sequence). V shed 0 bases, J shed 5 bases, and the junction held 6 bases outside the gene matches. The CDR3 DNA is TGCAGTGCTAGAGATCGGAGACAGGGGGCTACCGGGGAGCTGTTTTTT. It yields the protein CSARDRRQGATGELFF.

This clonotype came up a few times. The chain employs TRBV7-6 and TRBJ2-1; D is unresolved. Trimming removed 1 base at V and 5 bases at J, with 12 bases between. Germline assignment: CDR1 SGHVS and CDR2 FNYEAQ. This CDR3 has 15 amino acids. CDR3 DNA sequence: TGTGCCAGCAGCTTAGGGACGTTAAAGAACAATGAGCAGTTCTTC. Amino acids: CASSLGTLKNNEQFF.

The V and J genes are TRBV28 and TRBJ2-3, with no clear D. The CDR3 is made up of 17 amino acids. Germline V gene lookup returns CDR1 MDHEN and CDR2 SYDVKM. V lost 2 bases, J lost 0 bases, and 15 bases lay in between. The CDR3 DNA reads TGTGCCAGCAGTTTAGATAGTCTCGGAGAAAGCACAGATACGCAGTATTTT. It codes for CASSLDSLGESTDTQYF.

The chain joins TRBV3-1 to TRBJ2-1, with no clear D. Trimming took 0 bases from V and 3 from J, leaving 9 bases between them. This CDR3 contains 15 residues. Germline V gives CDR1 LGHDT, CDR2 YNNKEL (reference sequence). CDR3 protein: CASSQDLQIYNEQFF. CDR3 nucleotides: TGTGCCAGCAGCCAAGATTTGCAGATCTACAATGAGCAGTTCTTC.

This clonotype was detected a few times. The chain joins TRBV20-1 to TRBJ2-5; D may be TRBD1 (6 bases). CDR1 DFQATT and CDR2 SNEGSKA come from the germline V gene (reference sequence). The V gene lost 2 bases and the J gene lost 7 bases, with 11 bases spanning the gap. The CDR3 is 12 amino acids. CDR3 residues: CSARPGRGTQYF. CDR3 DNA sequence: TGCAGTGCTAGACCAGGCAGGGGGACCCAGTACTTC.